The clone carrying this T cell receptor beta chain was counted a single time. Authors' analysis steps: Estimated nucleated cell counts came from reference gene primer amplification. Assay: immunoSEQ multiplex PCR; the TCRdb copy retains only in-frame clones and omits some. That table furnishes V, J and clone size, whereas the DNA furnished D and trimming. The top ten hold approximately 2% of the sample, which has about 280,000 clones, 75% to 90% seen once. These data come from a study of blood T cell repertoires in COVID-19. For the study at large: Spain, Italy and the United States supplied samples that represented acute and convalescent COVID-19. T cells, B-cell-depleted T cells, or PBMCs supplied cDNA or gDNA.

CDR3 length: 13 residues. Germline V gene data show CDR1 as LNHDA and CDR2 as SQIVND (reference sequence). Trimming removed 5 bases at V and 0 bases at J, with 7 bases between. The genes are TRBV19 and TRBJ1-1; D is uncertain. The source is a young woman who had recovered from COVID-19. The sample consisted of peripheral blood. CDR3 nucleotide sequence: TGTGCCAGTAGTCCTCAGATGAACACTGAAGCTTTCTTT. It translates to CASSPQMNTEAFF.